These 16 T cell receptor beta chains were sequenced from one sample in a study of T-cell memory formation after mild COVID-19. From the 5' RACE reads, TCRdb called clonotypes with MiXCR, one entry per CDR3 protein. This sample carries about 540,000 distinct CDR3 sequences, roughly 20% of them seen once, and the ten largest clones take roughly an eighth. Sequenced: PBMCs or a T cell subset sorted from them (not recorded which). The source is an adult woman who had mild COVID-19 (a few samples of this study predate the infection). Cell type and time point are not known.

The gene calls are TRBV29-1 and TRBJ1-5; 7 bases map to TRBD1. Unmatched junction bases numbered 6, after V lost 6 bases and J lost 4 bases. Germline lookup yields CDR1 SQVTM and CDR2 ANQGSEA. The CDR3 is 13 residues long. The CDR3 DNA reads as TGCAGCGTCCTCGACAGGGATAATCAGCCCCAGCATTTT. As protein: CSVLDRDNQPQHF.

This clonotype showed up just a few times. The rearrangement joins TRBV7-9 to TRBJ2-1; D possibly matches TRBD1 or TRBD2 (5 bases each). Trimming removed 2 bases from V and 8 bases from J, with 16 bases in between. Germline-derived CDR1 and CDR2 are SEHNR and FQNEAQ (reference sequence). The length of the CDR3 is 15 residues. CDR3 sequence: CASSLWRIGDDEQFF. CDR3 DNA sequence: TGTGCCAGCAGCTTATGGAGGATTGGGGACGATGAGCAGTTCTTC. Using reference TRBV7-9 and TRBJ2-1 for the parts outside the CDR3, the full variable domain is DTGVSQNPRHKITKRGQNVTFRCDPISEHNRLYWYRQTLGQGPEFLTYFQNEAQLEKSRLLSDRFSAERPKGSFSTLEIQRTEQGDSAMYLCASSLWRIGDDEQFFGPGTRLTVL.

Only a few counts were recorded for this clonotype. CDR3 nucleotide sequence: TGTGCCACCAGTGATTCTGGGGGGCTGCACTATGAGCAGTTCTTC. Protein sequence: CATSDSGGLHYEQFF. The rearrangement links TRBV24-1 to TRBJ2-1, with D perhaps being TRBD1 or TRBD2 (6 bases each). The CDR3 covers 15 residues. V dropped 2 bases and J dropped 8 bases, with 15 bases sitting between them. Looked up from germline, CDR1 is KGHDR and CDR2 is SFDVKD.

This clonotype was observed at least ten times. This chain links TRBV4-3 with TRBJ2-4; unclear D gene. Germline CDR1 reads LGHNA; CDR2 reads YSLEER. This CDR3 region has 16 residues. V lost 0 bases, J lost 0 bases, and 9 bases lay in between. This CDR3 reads CASSQERVLAKNIQYF. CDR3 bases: TGCGCCAGCAGCCAAGAACGGGTACTAGCCAAAAACATTCAGTACTTC.

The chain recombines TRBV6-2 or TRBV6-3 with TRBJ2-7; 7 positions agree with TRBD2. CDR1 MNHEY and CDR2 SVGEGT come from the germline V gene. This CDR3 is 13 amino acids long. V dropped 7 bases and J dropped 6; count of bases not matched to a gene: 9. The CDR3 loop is CASKGGSVSEQYF. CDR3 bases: TGTGCCAGCAAAGGCGGGAGTGTCAGCGAGCAGTACTTC.

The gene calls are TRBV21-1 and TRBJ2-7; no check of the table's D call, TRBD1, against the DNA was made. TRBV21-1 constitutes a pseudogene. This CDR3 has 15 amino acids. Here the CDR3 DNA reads TGTGCCAGCAGCAAAACAGGGGGCGGTATCTACGAGCAGTACTTC. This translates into CASSKTGGGIYEQYF.

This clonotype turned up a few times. CDR3 sequence: CASSFEQVSYEQYF. The CDR3 DNA is TGCGCCAGCAGCTTTGAGCAGGTCTCCTACGAGCAGTACTTC. The chain has TRBV5-1 and TRBJ2-7; D gene uncertain. The ends were cut back, 2 bases at V and 0 bases at J, with 9 bases in the middle. CDR3 length: 14 residues. From germline, CDR1 is SGHRS and CDR2 YFSETQ.

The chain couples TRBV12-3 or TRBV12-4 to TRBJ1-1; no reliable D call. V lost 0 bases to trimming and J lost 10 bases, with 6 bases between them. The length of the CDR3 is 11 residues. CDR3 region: CASSLALPAFF. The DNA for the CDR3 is TGTGCCAGCAGTTTAGCGCTTCCAGCTTTCTTT.

The CDR3 protein is CASSHANVGGNYGYTF. CDR3 DNA sequence: TGCGCCAGCAGCCACGCCAACGTCGGGGGTAACTATGGCTACACCTTC. V and J are TRBV4-1 and TRBJ1-2; a weak D match, TRBD1 (5 bases). Trimming took off 3 bases at V and 1 base at J, with 15 bases between the two ends. The CDR3 has 16 residues. The V gene's germline CDR1 is MGHRA and CDR2 YSYEKL.

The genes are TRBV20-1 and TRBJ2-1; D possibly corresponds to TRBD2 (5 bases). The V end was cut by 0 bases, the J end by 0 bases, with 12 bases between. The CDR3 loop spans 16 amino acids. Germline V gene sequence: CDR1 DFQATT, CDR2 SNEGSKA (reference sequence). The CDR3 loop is CSARDRSGRSYNEQFF. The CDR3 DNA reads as TGCAGTGCTAGAGATCGGAGCGGTCGCTCCTACAATGAGCAGTTCTTC.

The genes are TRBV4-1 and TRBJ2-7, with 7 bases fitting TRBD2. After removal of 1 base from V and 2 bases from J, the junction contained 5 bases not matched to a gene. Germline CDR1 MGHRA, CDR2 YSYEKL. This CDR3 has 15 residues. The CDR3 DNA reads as TGCGCCAGCAGCCAAGTTCAGAGCGGGGCCTACGAGCAGTACTTC. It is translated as CASSQVQSGAYEQYF.

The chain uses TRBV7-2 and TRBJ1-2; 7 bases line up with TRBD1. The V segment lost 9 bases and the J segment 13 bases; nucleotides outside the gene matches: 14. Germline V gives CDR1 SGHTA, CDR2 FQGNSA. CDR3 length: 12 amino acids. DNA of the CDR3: TGTGCCAGTACCGAGACAGGGTATTTCGGCACCTTC. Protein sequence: CASTETGYFGTF.

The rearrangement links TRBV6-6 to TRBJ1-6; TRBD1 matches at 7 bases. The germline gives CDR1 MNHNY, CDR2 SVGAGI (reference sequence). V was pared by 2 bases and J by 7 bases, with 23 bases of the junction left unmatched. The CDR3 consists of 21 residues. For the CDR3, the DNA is TGTGCCAGCAGTTACGTGACCGGGACAGCGGCCCCGGGTCAGCTAAATTCACCCCTCCACTTT. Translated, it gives CASSYVTGTAAPGQLNSPLHF.

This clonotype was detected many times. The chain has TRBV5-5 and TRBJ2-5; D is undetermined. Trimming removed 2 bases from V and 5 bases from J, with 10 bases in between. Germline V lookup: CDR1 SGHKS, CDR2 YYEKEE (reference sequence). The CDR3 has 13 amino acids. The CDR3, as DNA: TGTGCCAGCAGCTTCCTAGATTTTGAGACCCAGTACTTC. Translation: CASSFLDFETQYF.

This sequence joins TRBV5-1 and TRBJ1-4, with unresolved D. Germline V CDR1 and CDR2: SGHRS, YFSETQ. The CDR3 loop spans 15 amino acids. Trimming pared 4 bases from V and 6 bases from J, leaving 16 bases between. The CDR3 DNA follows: TGCGCCAGCAGCCCCTGGGCGTGGTCGGATGAAAAACTGTTTTTT. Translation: CASSPWAWSDEKLFF.

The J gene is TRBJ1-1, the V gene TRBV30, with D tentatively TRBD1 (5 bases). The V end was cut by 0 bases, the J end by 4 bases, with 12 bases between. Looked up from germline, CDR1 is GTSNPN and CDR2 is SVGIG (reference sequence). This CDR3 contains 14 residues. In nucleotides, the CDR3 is TGTGCCTGGAGTGTAGGCAGGGCGGGCACTGAAGCTTTCTTT. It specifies CAWSVGRAGTEAFF.